This entry features one T cell receptor (beta chain) sequence. This record comes from a study of blood T cell repertoires in COVID-19. Study-wide context: There were acute and convalescent COVID-19 samples, and they came from the United States, Italy and Spain. The analysed material was cDNA or gDNA that came from T cells, B-cell-depleted T cells, or PBMCs.

In the original analysis: Researchers report that nucleated cell counts were estimated from reference gene primer amplification. Libraries were prepared by immunoSEQ multiplex PCR; TCRdb keeps only in-frame clonotypes and omits some of them. V, J and clone size are those of that table, while D and trimming were read from the DNA. The sample yields approximately 67,000 clones, 80% to 90% seen once. CDR3 size: 17 residues. After removal of 6 bases from V and 5 bases from J, the junction contained 9 bases not matched to a gene. Germline CDR1 reads MDHEN; CDR2 reads SYDVKM. This clonotype was sampled from a man aged 45-65 years with active COVID-19. The rearrangement links TRBV28 to TRBJ2-2; 13 nucleotides align to TRBD2. The sample consisted of peripheral blood. CDR3 in amino acids: CASSPPGLAGRTGELFF. As DNA, the CDR3 is TGTGCCAGCAGCCCCCCGGGACTAGCGGGACGTACCGGGGAGCTGTTTTTT.